These 29 T cell receptor beta chains share one sample of origin, sequenced in a study of T cells after yellow fever vaccination. TCRdb called the 5' RACE reads again in MiXCR, with one record for every CDR3 protein. The sample shows hundreds of thousands of distinct CDR3 sequences, over 8% of them seen only once. The sample here was PBMCs, taken on the day of the first yellow fever vaccination. These receptors were collected from a man younger than 35 who received the YFV17D yellow fever vaccine.

In its sample, this clonotype was seen a few times. The V and J genes are TRBV13 and TRBJ1-1; TRBD1 agrees at 8 bases. The CDR3 is 12 amino acids. Germline CDR1 reads PRHDT; CDR2 reads FYEKMQ (reference sequence). V gave up 5 bases and J gave up 10 bases; unmatched junction bases: 6. DNA of the CDR3: TGTGCCAGCAGCGTGTTTGGGACAGGAGCTTTCTTT. Translated, it gives CASSVFGTGAFF.

This clonotype has ten or more counts. DNA of the CDR3: TGCGCCAGCAGCAAGGCCGGGACTAGCGGCTCCTACAATGAGCAGTTCTTC. It is translated as CASSKAGTSGSYNEQFF. The gene calls are TRBV5-1 and TRBJ2-1; 11 nucleotides line up with TRBD2. The CDR3 totals 17 residues. Per germline, CDR1 SGHRS and CDR2 YFSETQ. The V segment lost 4 bases and the J segment 0 bases; nucleotides outside the gene matches: 6.

This clonotype occurred a few times. The rearrangement uses TRBV10-3 and TRBJ1-2, with D possibly being TRBD1 (5 bases). Trimming shortened V by 7 bases and J by 0 bases, and 9 bases separated the two germline ends. Germline CDR1 is ENHRY and CDR2 is SYGVKD. The CDR3 covers 13 residues. Here the CDR3 DNA reads TGTGCCATCACCTCGACAGCTAACTATGGCTACACCTTC. Translation gives CAITSTANYGYTF.

This clonotype was detected only a few times. The chain carries TRBV7-9 and TRBJ2-7; no firm D call. Trimming pared 5 bases from V and 4 bases from J, leaving 21 bases between. The CDR3 consists of 16 residues. From germline, CDR1 is SEHNR and CDR2 FQNEAQ (reference sequence). The chain's CDR3 is CASSPVPGPSLYEQYF. The CDR3 DNA reads as TGTGCCAGCAGCCCGGTCCCCGGGCCGTCATTGTACGAGCAGTACTTC.

The CDR3, as DNA: TGTGCCAGCAGTCCCCTGGACGGAGCCTATGGCTACACCTTC. Translated, it gives CASSPLDGAYGYTF. The chain links TRBV12-3 or TRBV12-4 to TRBJ1-2; D remains ambiguous. The V end lost 5 bases, the J end lost 4 bases, and 14 bases lay between the germline ends. The CDR3 runs to 14 residues.

The sample holds a few counts of this clonotype. This chain links TRBV4-2 with TRBJ1-5, with D possibly matching TRBD1 (5 bases). This CDR3 spans 15 amino acids. CDR1 is LGHNA, CDR2 YNFKEQ, per germline. V lost 0 bases, J lost 1 base, and 7 bases lay in between. In DNA, the CDR3 is TGTGCCAGCAGCCAAGATGCAGGGAGCAATCAGCCCCAGCATTTT. Translation gives CASSQDAGSNQPQHF.

The genes are TRBV14 and TRBJ1-6; TRBD1 aligns across 8 bases. V was pared by 8 bases and J by 10 bases, with 7 bases of the junction left unmatched. Germline loops: CDR1 SGHDN, CDR2 FVKESK. The CDR3 contains 13 residues. CDR3 residues: CASSGQGWSPLHF. DNA for the CDR3: TGTGCCAGCTCCGGACAGGGTTGGTCACCCCTCCACTTT.

This chain uses TRBV7-8 with TRBJ1-1; D is unresolved. Germline CDR1 and CDR2: SGHVS and FQNEAQ. With 1 base removed from V and 3 bases from J, the gap between germline ends came to 12 bases. CDR3 size: 15 residues. CDR3 in DNA: TGTGCCAGCAGCTTAGGGGAGGTCCCCCACACTGAAGCTTTCTTT. Translated, it gives CASSLGEVPHTEAFF.

The sample holds a few counts of this clonotype. The chain links TRBV10-3 to TRBJ1-2; TRBD1 aligns across 7 bases. The germline V gene encodes CDR1 ENHRY and CDR2 SYGVKD. V gave up 8 bases and J gave up 3 bases; unmatched junction bases: 6. The CDR3 contains 13 residues. This CDR3 reads CAIVAGGDYGYTF. The CDR3 DNA reads TGTGCCATCGTCGCAGGGGGAGACTATGGCTACACCTTC.

The table lists this clonotype with many counts. The chain uses TRBV25-1 and TRBJ1-3; weak D call: TRBD1 (5 bases). Deletions cut 1 base from V and 6 bases from J, with 10 bases between. The CDR3 sequence is 14 residues long. Germline lookup yields CDR1 MGHDK and CDR2 SYGVNS. The CDR3 region is CASSEFAGQNTIYF. DNA for the CDR3: TGTGCCAGCAGTGAATTCGCAGGGCAAAACACCATATATTTT.

The chain couples TRBV27 to TRBJ2-1; 9 bases fit TRBD1. Germline values: CDR1 MNHEY, CDR2 SMNVEV (reference sequence). J gave up 4 bases and V 8 bases, and 6 bases lay outside the gene matches. This CDR3 has 14 residues. CDR3 DNA sequence: TGTGCCAGCCGTGGTGGGACAGGGTACAATGAGCAGTTCTTC. Its protein product is CASRGGTGYNEQFF.

The chain joins TRBV5-1 to TRBJ2-7; TRBD1 is a possible D gene (6 bases). The length of the CDR3 is 17 residues. Germline V gene sequence: CDR1 SGHRS, CDR2 YFSETQ. Trimming pared 3 bases from V and 2 bases from J, leaving 21 bases between. Here the CDR3 reads CASSSPRPRGFTYEQYF. DNA of the CDR3: TGCGCCAGCAGCTCCCCAAGACCCAGGGGTTTCACCTACGAGCAGTACTTC.

The chain combines TRBV20-1 with TRBJ2-3; D is uncertain. V lost 3 bases, J lost 0 bases, and 13 bases lay in between. The CDR3 runs to 15 residues. Germline CDR1 is DFQATT and CDR2 is SNEGSKA (reference sequence). DNA for the CDR3: TGCAGTGCTAGCAACTCCGCAAAGAGCACAGATACGCAGTATTTT. Translation: CSASNSAKSTDTQYF.

In this sample, this clonotype turned up a few times. The V and J genes are TRBV13 and TRBJ2-7; D may be TRBD2 (5 bases). This CDR3 spans 13 amino acids. The germline V gene has CDR1 PRHDT and CDR2 FYEKMQ (reference sequence). V was clipped by 2 bases and J by 5 bases, with 10 bases between them. CDR3 residues: CASSLRGLNEQYV. CDR3 nucleotides: TGTGCCAGCAGCTTAAGAGGGTTGAACGAGCAGTACGTC.

This clonotype was detected only a few times. This chain joins TRBV11-2 and TRBJ1-3, with 9 bases matching TRBD1. V lost 5 bases to trimming and J lost 0 bases; unmatched junction nucleotides: 11. CDR1 SGHAT and CDR2 FQNNGV come from the germline V gene. This CDR3 spans 18 amino acids. The CDR3 here is CASSQGTGPLGSGNTIYF. The CDR3 DNA reads TGTGCCAGCAGCCAAGGGACAGGGCCGTTGGGCTCTGGAAACACCATATATTTT.

The table lists this clonotype with a few counts. The chain recombines TRBV3-1 with TRBJ1-5; D is unclear. This CDR3 comprises 13 residues. Germline CDR1 is LGHDT and CDR2 is YNNKEL (reference sequence). The V end lost 0 bases, the J end lost 9 bases, and 9 bases lay between the germline ends. In nucleotides, the CDR3 is TGTGCCAGCAGCCAAGACGTAGGGTGGCCCCAGCATTTT. This codes for CASSQDVGWPQHF. Using reference TRBV3-1 and TRBJ1-5 for the parts outside the CDR3, the full variable domain is DTAVSQTPKYLVTQMGNDKSIKCEQNLGHDTMYWYKQDSKKFLKIMFSYNNKELIINETVPNRFSPKSPDKAHLNLHINSLELGDSAVYFCASSQDVGWPQHFGDGTRLSIL.

The gene calls are TRBV11-2 and TRBJ1-6; 12 bases are shared with TRBD1. J was trimmed by 8 bases and V by 5 bases; bases with no gene match: 10. The CDR3 length is 17 residues. Germline assignment: CDR1 SGHAT and CDR2 FQNNGV. CDR3 protein: CASSPRGTGGLDSPLHF. CDR3 DNA: TGTGCCAGCAGCCCCCGAGGGACAGGGGGCCTGGATTCACCCCTCCACTTT.

There are a few counts of this clonotype. This rearrangement joins TRBV6-4 to TRBJ2-3, with a weak D call TRBD1 (5 bases). V was trimmed by 8 bases and J by 0 bases, leaving 12 bases between them. Looked up from germline, CDR1 is MRHNA and CDR2 is SNTAGT. The CDR3 totals 14 residues. CDR3 region: CASSVTGSTDTQYF. The CDR3 DNA is TGTGCCAGCTCAGTTACAGGTAGCACAGATACGCAGTATTTT.

This clonotype turned up a few times. The chain joins TRBV6-1 to TRBJ2-1; D not certain. Germline V gene data show CDR1 as MNHNS and CDR2 as SASEGT. The CDR3 sequence is 13 residues long. Trimming took off 0 bases at V and 6 bases at J, with 6 bases between the two ends. CDR3 residues: CASSEAELNEQFF. The CDR3 DNA reads as TGTGCCAGCAGTGAAGCCGAACTCAATGAGCAGTTCTTC.

This rearrangement joins TRBV6-2 or TRBV6-3 to TRBJ2-7; D unclear. This CDR3 comprises 13 residues. The V end was cut by 1 base, the J end by 6 bases, with 10 bases between. Looked up from germline, CDR1 is MNHEY and CDR2 is SVGEGT. The CDR3 is CASSYLGTTEQYV. The CDR3 DNA sequence: TGTGCCAGCAGTTACTTAGGAACCACCGAGCAGTACGTC.

The table lists this clonotype with a few counts. V is TRBV20-1 and J is TRBJ2-6; D is uncertain. Per the germline V gene, CDR1 is DFQATT and CDR2 is SNEGSKA (reference sequence). V was cut by 7 bases and J by 0 bases, with 13 bases left in between. This CDR3 region has 15 residues. This CDR3 is CSVPLWGSGANVLTF. The CDR3 nucleotides read TGCAGTGTTCCTCTGTGGGGCTCTGGGGCCAACGTCCTGACTTTC.

This clonotype showed up just a few times. The V and J genes are TRBV20-1 and TRBJ2-7, with 10 bases matching TRBD1. J was trimmed by 2 bases and V by 3 bases; bases with no gene match: 10. Germline V CDR1 and CDR2: DFQATT, SNEGSKA (reference sequence). The CDR3 extends over 16 amino acids. In nucleotides, the CDR3 is TGCAGTGCTAGGGGTCCAGGGACAGGGGCCCCCTACGAGCAGTACGTC. It encodes CSARGPGTGAPYEQYV.

V gene TRBV4-1 combines with J gene TRBJ1-2, with a possible D match to TRBD1 (5 bases). Germline loops: CDR1 MGHRA, CDR2 YSYEKL. The CDR3 spans 15 residues. V was cut by 1 base and J by 3 bases, with 12 bases left in between. This CDR3 reads CASSQVAGGDYGYTF. CDR3 DNA: TGCGCCAGCAGCCAAGTTGCAGGAGGGGACTATGGCTACACCTTC.

This clonotype was detected only a few times. The rearrangement joins TRBV7-6 to TRBJ2-1; 7 bases fit TRBD1. The CDR3 is made up of 15 amino acids. V shed 4 bases, J shed 5 bases, and the junction held 8 bases outside the gene matches. Germline loops: CDR1 SGHVS, CDR2 FNYEAQ. The CDR3 sequence: CASSSPQGKHNEQFF. The CDR3 nucleotides are TGTGCCAGCAGCTCACCACAGGGGAAACACAATGAGCAGTTCTTC.

The sample holds a few counts of this clonotype. The V and J genes are TRBV6-6 and TRBJ1-2; D call uncertain. Trimming left V 7 bases short and J 4 bases short, with 13 bases between. Looked up from germline, CDR1 is MNHNY and CDR2 is SVGAGI (reference sequence). The CDR3 contains 13 residues. The CDR3 spells CASNQASPYGYTF. Here the CDR3 DNA reads TGTGCCAGCAACCAGGCTTCGCCCTATGGCTACACCTTC.

CDR3 sequence: CASSQLGGENTEAFF. In DNA, the CDR3 is TGCGCCAGCAGCCAGCTAGGGGGTGAGAACACTGAAGCTTTCTTT. J is TRBJ1-1 and V is TRBV4-1; tentatively, D is TRBD1 (6 bases). CDR1 is MGHRA, CDR2 YSYEKL, per germline. The V end was cut by 3 bases, the J end by 1 base, with 12 bases between. The CDR3 is 15 amino acids.

This clonotype came up many times. J is TRBJ2-7 and V is TRBV12-5; the match to TRBD1 covers 7 bases. J gave up 6 bases and V 2 bases, and 4 bases lay outside the gene matches. CDR1 and CDR2 from the germline V gene are LGHNT and FRNRAP. CDR3 size: 13 residues. For the CDR3, the DNA is TGTGCTAGTGGTTTGTGGACAGGTCGCGAGCAGTACTTC. This codes for CASGLWTGREQYF.

The J gene is TRBJ2-1, the V gene TRBV7-2; 7 positions agree with TRBD2. The CDR3 runs 14 residues. V trimming: 1 base; J trimming: 9 bases; junction bases outside the gene matches: 6. Per germline, CDR1 SGHTA and CDR2 FQGNSA. Here the CDR3 DNA reads TGTGCCAGCAGCTTAGGCGGGGGTCTTGTTGAGCAGTTCTTC. Amino acids: CASSLGGGLVEQFF.

Only a few counts were recorded for this clonotype. The J gene is TRBJ2-2, the V gene TRBV7-9, with D possibly matching TRBD1 (6 bases). Trimming took 8 bases from V and 2 from J, leaving 12 bases between them. Germline values: CDR1 SEHNR, CDR2 FQNEAQ (reference sequence). The CDR3 length is 14 residues. CDR3: CASGAGANTGELFF. In DNA form, the CDR3 reads TGTGCCAGCGGGGCAGGGGCCAACACCGGGGAGCTGTTTTTT.